This is a list of T cell receptor beta chains from one sample in a study of blood T cell repertoires in COVID-19. TCRdb's table, derived via immunoSEQ multiplex PCR, lists solely in-frame clones and lacks some. The repertoire has under 450,000 clones, 87% of them found once; the top ten carry about 3%. The source material was PBMCs or T cells enriched from blood (not recorded which). The receptors stem from a woman aged 25 to 39 who had recovered from COVID-19. Each CDR3 is given with its conserved first and last residue. D genes are given only for firm matches. For some rows the clone size is stated as once, few or many, or as a class when expanded; others skip it.

D gene	clone size	V gene	J gene	CDR3 protein	CDR3 DNA
.	.	TRBV14	TRBJ2-1	CASSGTGLYYNEQFF	TGTGCCAGCAGCGGAACGGGACTGTACTACAATGAGCAGTTCTTC
TRBD1	.	TRBV5-6	TRBJ1-2	CASSTRDRGFSNYGYTF	TGTGCCAGCAGCACCCGGGACAGGGGGTTTTCAAACTATGGCTACACCTTC
TRBD1	.	TRBV24-1	TRBJ2-5	CATDQGAGETQYF	TGTGCCACCGACCAGGGGGCAGGAGAGACCCAGTACTTC
.	.	TRBV7-9	TRBJ2-1	CASSLSAALPYNEQFF	TGTGCCAGCAGCTTATCTGCGGCCCTTCCCTACAATGAGCAGTTCTTC
.	.	TRBV27	TRBJ2-7	CASSSTGFLYEQYF	TGTGCCAGCAGTTCCACAGGATTCTTATACGAGCAGTACTTC
.	.	TRBV5-4	TRBJ2-1	CASSLDSSGNEQFF	TGTGCCAGCAGCTTGGATAGCTCGGGCAATGAGCAGTTCTTC
TRBD2	.	TRBV4-2	TRBJ2-1	CASSLRLAGGYNEQFF	TGTGCCAGCAGCCTCCGACTAGCGGGAGGGTACAATGAGCAGTTCTTC
.	.	TRBV28	TRBJ1-5	CASNINSNQPQHF	TGTGCCAGCAACATAAATAGCAATCAGCCCCAGCATTTT
.	.	TRBV29-1	TRBJ1-3	CSVELVAGNTIYF	TGCAGCGTTGAGCTTGTAGCCGGAAACACCATATATTTT
.	.	TRBV21-1	TRBJ2-3	CASSKGSRGGPFSTDTQYF	TGTGCCAGCAGCAAAGGCTCCAGGGGTGGACCTTTTAGCACAGATACGCAGTATTTT
TRBD1	.	TRBV7-9	TRBJ2-7	CASSLDRTGGSYEQYF	TGTGCCAGCAGCTTAGACCGGACAGGCGGGTCCTACGAGCAGTACTTC
.	.	TRBV7-9	TRBJ2-1	CASSSGTWNNEQFF	TGTGCCAGCAGCTCCGGGACTTGGAACAATGAGCAGTTCTTC
.	.	TRBV6-5	TRBJ1-1	CASSYAQGNTEAFF	TGTGCCAGCAGTTACGCACAGGGGAACACTGAAGCTTTCTTT
TRBD1	once	TRBV5-4	TRBJ2-7	CASSRTGDSYEQYF	TGTGCCAGCAGCCGGACAGGAGACTCCTACGAGCAGTACTTC
TRBD1	.	TRBV28	TRBJ1-5	CASSRDRGGQPQHF	TGTGCCAGCAGCCGGGACAGGGGGGGTCAGCCCCAGCATTTT
TRBD1	.	TRBV2	TRBJ1-2	CASSSRDRLNYGYTF	TGTGCCAGCAGCTCTAGGGACAGGTTAAACTATGGCTACACCTTC
TRBD1	.	TRBV7-2	TRBJ1-2	CASSLGQGIYGYTF	TGTGCCAGCAGCTTAGGACAGGGGATCTATGGCTACACCTTC
.	.	TRBV5-1	TRBJ2-7	CASSLEWPVGSHYEQYF	TGCGCCAGCAGCTTGGAATGGCCTGTGGGCAGCCACTACGAGCAGTACTTC
TRBD1	.	TRBV5-1	TRBJ2-3	CASSAGDRASTDTQYF	TGCGCCAGCAGCGCGGGGGACAGGGCAAGCACAGATACGCAGTATTTT
TRBD1	.	TRBV4-1	TRBJ1-2	CASSQGNRGVNYGYTF	TGCGCCAGCAGCCAAGGCAACAGGGGTGTAAACTATGGCTACACCTTC